This entry lists 14 T cell receptor beta chains sequenced from one sample in a study of Graves' ophthalmopathy and Graves' hyperthyroidism (dated by TCRdb to the late 2010s). The run used an Illumina HiSeq 2000. For repertoire sequencing, the TCR beta CDR3 regions were amplified from RNA transcripts. The first round was an RT-PCR using HTBI primers with the Qiagen OneStep RT-PCR kit, and this first round was followed by a second-round multiplex PCR, then size selection and purification. Using fastp trimming at Q25 and MiXCR clonotype assembly, TCRdb reanalyzed the public sequencing data and kept in-frame beta chains. Every distinct CDR3 protein forms one entry, paired with its most common genes and DNA. Within this sample are 340,000 or so distinct CDR3 sequences, with 15% to 20% of them counted one time only. In total, the top ten clones hold about 12% of the sample. The sequencing input was peripheral blood. Receptors originate from an adult man with Graves' ophthalmopathy.

V usage is TRBV6-2 or TRBV6-3 and J usage is TRBJ2-3; 8 nucleotides line up with TRBD1. In germline, CDR1 is MNHEY, CDR2 SVGEGT. Trimming cost V 5 bases and J 2 bases; bases outside gene matches: 6. The CDR3 totals 15 residues. The CDR3 region is CASSRQGASTDTQYF. CDR3 bases: TGTGCCAGCAGTCGCCAGGGGGCCTCCACAGATACGCAGTATTTT.

This clonotype came up many times. The genes are TRBV7-3 and TRBJ2-5; TRBD1 is a possible D gene (6 bases). V gave up 4 bases and J gave up 0 bases, with 6 bases separating them. The germline CDR1 and CDR2 sequences are SGHTA and FQGTGA. This CDR3 is 13 amino acids long. The CDR3 region has the DNA TGTGCCAGCAGCTGGGACAACCAAGAGACCCAGTACTTC. The encoded protein is CASSWDNQETQYF. The whole variable domain, remainder taken from reference TRBV7-3 and TRBJ2-5, is GAGVSQTPSNKVTEKGKYVELRCDPISGHTALYWYRQSLGQGPEFLIYFQGTGAADDSGLPNDRFFAVRPEGSVSTLKIQRTERGDSAVYLCASSWDNQETQYFGPGTRLLVL.

This clonotype was recorded at least ten times. The chain joins TRBV6-2 or TRBV6-3 to TRBJ1-2; D possibly corresponds to TRBD1 (6 bases). The germline V and J ends were trimmed by 0 bases and 4 bases, with 9 bases remaining between them. Germline V gene sequence: CDR1 MNHEY, CDR2 SVGEGT. This CDR3 is built from 14 residues. Here the CDR3 reads CASSYSGQSYGYTF. The CDR3 nucleotides read TGTGCCAGCAGTTACTCCGGACAGAGCTATGGCTACACCTTC.

This clonotype was counted at least ten times. The chain is built from TRBV28 and TRBJ2-7; TRBD2 is a possible D gene (6 bases). Germline CDR1 and CDR2: MDHEN and SYDVKM. Trimming stripped 3 bases from V and 4 bases from J, with 16 bases between. The CDR3 runs to 15 residues. CDR3 region: CASSFLSLGTYEQYF. CDR3 nucleotide sequence: TGTGCCAGCAGTTTCCTCAGTCTAGGGACTTACGAGCAGTACTTC.

This clonotype occurred many times. The rearrangement links TRBV28 to TRBJ2-7, with 9 bases that match TRBD1. This CDR3 has 14 amino acids. CDR1 is MDHEN and CDR2 is SYDVKM in the germline V gene. CDR3 amino acids: CDSIFAGQGCEQYF. CDR3 in DNA: TGTGATAGCATCTTCGCGGGACAGGGCTGCGAGCAGTACTTC.

This clonotype has at least ten counts. The gene calls are TRBV7-2 and TRBJ1-1; possibly TRBD1 for D (6 bases). Trimming pared 3 bases from V and 4 bases from J, leaving 9 bases between. Germline loops: CDR1 SGHTA, CDR2 FQGNSA. This CDR3 contains 13 residues. In DNA form, the CDR3 reads TGTGCCAGCAGCTTCGGCAGGGGCACTGAAGCTTTCTTT. Translation: CASSFGRGTEAFF.

This clonotype was seen at least ten times. The rearrangement joins TRBV9 to TRBJ2-5; D possibly uses TRBD1 or TRBD2 (6 bases each). The CDR3 has 20 amino acids. The V end was cut by 0 bases, the J end by 2 bases, with 26 bases between. From germline, CDR1 is SGDLS and CDR2 YYNGEE. The CDR3 reads CASSVAGVPTLGGSQETQYF. The CDR3 DNA is TGTGCCAGCAGCGTAGCTGGGGTACCGACTCTCGGGGGCTCACAAGAGACCCAGTACTTC. The variable domain in full, with the rest retrieved from reference TRBV9 and TRBJ2-5, is DSGVTQTPKHLITATGQRVTLRCSPRSGDLSVYWYQQSLDQGLQFLIQYYNGEERAKGNILERFSAQQFPDLHSELNLSSLELGDSALYFCASSVAGVPTLGGSQETQYFGPGTRLLVL.

This clonotype was counted once. This could be a read error, since a much larger clone is one nucleotide away. As the CDR3 is not closed by the conserved phenylalanine or tryptophan, this likely results from a read error. The chain combines TRBV28 with TRBJ2-7; 11 positions agree with TRBD2. CDR3 length: 15 amino acids. Germline V gene sequence: CDR1 MDHEN, CDR2 SYDVKM. The CDR3 is CASSTRLAGSCEQYS. The DNA for the CDR3 is TGTGCCAGCAGTACCCGACTAGCGGGATCCTGCGAGCAGTACTCC.

This clonotype was detected ten times or more. CDR3 DNA: TGTGCCAGCAGTTACCCAATTTTTAGTAGAGCCCCGAACACTGAAGCTTTCTTT. Translation gives CASSYPIFSRAPNTEAFF. The rearrangement uses TRBV6-2 or TRBV6-3 and TRBJ1-1, with D unclear. The CDR3 length is 18 residues. Germline V CDR1 and CDR2: MNHEY, SVGEGT. The ends were cut back, 2 bases at V and 1 base at J, with 20 bases in the middle.

The table lists this clonotype with many counts. V usage is TRBV7-9 and J usage is TRBJ1-5, with a possible D match to TRBD1 (5 bases). There are 14 residues in the CDR3. Between the trimmed V and J ends, which lost 1 base and 3 bases, there was a span of 7 bases. Germline lookup yields CDR1 SEHNR and CDR2 FQNEAQ (reference sequence). The CDR3 DNA follows: TGTGCCAGCAGCTTAGAGGACACCAATCAGCCCCAGCATTTT. Amino acids: CASSLEDTNQPQHF.

This clonotype was picked up many times. The chain recombines TRBV27 with TRBJ1-5, with 10 bases aligning to TRBD1. Looked up from germline, CDR1 is MNHEY and CDR2 is SMNVEV (reference sequence). Trimming cost V 7 bases and J 7 bases; bases outside gene matches: 10. The CDR3 runs to 15 residues. The CDR3 bases are TGTGCCAGCACTGTGACAGGGGGCTTGGGACAGCCCCAGCATTTT. Protein: CASTVTGGLGQPQHF.

This clonotype occurred many times. The chain combines TRBV12-5 with TRBJ2-2, with 10 nucleotides matching TRBD1. This CDR3 spans 14 amino acids. V shed 6 bases and J 6 bases; nucleotides not matched to a gene: 4. Germline CDR1 is LGHNT and CDR2 is FRNRAP. The CDR3 protein is CASGRGTGAGELFF. The CDR3 DNA follows: TGTGCTAGTGGCCGAGGGACAGGGGCCGGGGAGCTGTTTTTT.

The table lists this clonotype with many counts. This sequence joins TRBV6-2 or TRBV6-3 and TRBJ1-5, with 8 bases identical to TRBD1. This CDR3 region has 15 residues. Germline CDR1 and CDR2: MNHEY and SVGEGT. J was trimmed by 5 bases and V by 8 bases; bases with no gene match: 11. This chain's CDR3 is CASAEGQGKYQPQHF. CDR3 coding DNA: TGTGCCAGCGCCGAAGGACAGGGAAAATATCAGCCCCAGCATTTT.

In its sample, this clonotype was seen many times. V and J are TRBV7-8 and TRBJ2-7, with D perhaps matching TRBD1 (6 bases). Germline V gene data show CDR1 as SGHVS and CDR2 as FQNEAQ. Deletions cut 5 bases from V and 4 bases from J, with 12 bases between. The CDR3 loop spans 13 amino acids. CDR3: CASSPLQGYEQYF. The CDR3 DNA is TGTGCCAGCAGCCCCCTACAGGGATACGAGCAGTACTTC.